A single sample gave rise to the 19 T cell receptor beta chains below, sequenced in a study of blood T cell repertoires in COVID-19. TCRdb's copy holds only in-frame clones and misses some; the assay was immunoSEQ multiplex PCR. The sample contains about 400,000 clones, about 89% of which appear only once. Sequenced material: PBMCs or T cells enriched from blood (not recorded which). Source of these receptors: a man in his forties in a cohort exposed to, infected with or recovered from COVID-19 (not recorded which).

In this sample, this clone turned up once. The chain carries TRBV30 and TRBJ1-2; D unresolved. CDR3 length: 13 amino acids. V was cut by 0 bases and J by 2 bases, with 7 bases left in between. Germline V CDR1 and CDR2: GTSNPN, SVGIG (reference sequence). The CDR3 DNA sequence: TGTGCCTGGAGTGTAGTCAGAAACTATGGCTACACCTTC. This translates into CAWSVVRNYGYTF.

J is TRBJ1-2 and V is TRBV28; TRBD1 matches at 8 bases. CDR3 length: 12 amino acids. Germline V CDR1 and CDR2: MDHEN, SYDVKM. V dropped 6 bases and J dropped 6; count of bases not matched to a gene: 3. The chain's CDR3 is CASSRGPNGYTF. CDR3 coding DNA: TGTGCCAGCAGCAGGGGGCCCAATGGCTACACCTTC.

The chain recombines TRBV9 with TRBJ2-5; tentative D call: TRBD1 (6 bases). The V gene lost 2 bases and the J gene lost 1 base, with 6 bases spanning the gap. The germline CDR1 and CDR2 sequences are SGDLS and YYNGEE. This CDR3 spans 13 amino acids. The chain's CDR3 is CASSVTGQETQYF. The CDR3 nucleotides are TGTGCCAGCAGCGTGACAGGCCAAGAGACCCAGTACTTC.

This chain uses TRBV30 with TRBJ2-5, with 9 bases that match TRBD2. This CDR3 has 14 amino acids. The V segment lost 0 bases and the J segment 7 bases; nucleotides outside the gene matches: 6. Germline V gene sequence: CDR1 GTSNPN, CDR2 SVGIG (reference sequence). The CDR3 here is CAWSVLAGVATQYF. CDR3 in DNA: TGTGCCTGGAGTGTGTTAGCGGGAGTGGCGACCCAGTACTTC. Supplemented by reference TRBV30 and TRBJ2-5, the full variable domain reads SQTIHQWPATLVQPVGSPLSLECTVEGTSNPNLYWYRQAAGRGLQLLFYSVGIGQISSEVPQNLSASRPQDRQFILSSKKLLLSDSGFYLCAWSVLAGVATQYFGPGTRLLVL.

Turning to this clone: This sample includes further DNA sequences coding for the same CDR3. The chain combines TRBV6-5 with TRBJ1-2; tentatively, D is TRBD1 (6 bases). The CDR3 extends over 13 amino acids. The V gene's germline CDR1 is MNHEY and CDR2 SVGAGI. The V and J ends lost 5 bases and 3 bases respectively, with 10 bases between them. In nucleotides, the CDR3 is TGTGCCAGCAGTCCACAGGGCGACTATGGCTACACCTTC. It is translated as CASSPQGDYGYTF.

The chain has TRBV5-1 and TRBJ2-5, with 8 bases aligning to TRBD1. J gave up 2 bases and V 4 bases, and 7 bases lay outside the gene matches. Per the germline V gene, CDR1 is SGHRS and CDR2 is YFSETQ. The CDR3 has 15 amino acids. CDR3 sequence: CASSPTGDGQETQYF. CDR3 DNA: TGCGCCAGCAGCCCGACAGGGGATGGGCAAGAGACCCAGTACTTC.

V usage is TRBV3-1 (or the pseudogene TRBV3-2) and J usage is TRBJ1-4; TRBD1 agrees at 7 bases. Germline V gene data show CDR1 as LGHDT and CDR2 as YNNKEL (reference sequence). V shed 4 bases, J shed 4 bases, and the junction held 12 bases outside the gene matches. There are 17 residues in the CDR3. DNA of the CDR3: TGTGCCAGCAGCCGCGAAGACGGGACAGCCGTTAATGAAAAACTGTTTTTT. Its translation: CASSREDGTAVNEKLFF.

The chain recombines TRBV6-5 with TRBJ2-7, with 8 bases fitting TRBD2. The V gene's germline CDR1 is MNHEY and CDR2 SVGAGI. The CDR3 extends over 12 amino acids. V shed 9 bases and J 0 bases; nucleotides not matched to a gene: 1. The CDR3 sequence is CASTSGSYEQYF. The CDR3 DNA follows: TGTGCCAGTACTAGCGGCTCCTACGAGCAGTACTTC.

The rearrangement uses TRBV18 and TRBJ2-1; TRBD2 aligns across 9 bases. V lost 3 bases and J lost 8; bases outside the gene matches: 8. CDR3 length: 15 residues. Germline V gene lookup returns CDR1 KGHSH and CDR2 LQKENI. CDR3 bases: TGTGCCAGCTCACCGCTAGCGGGATCTAAAGATGAGCAGTTCTTC. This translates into CASSPLAGSKDEQFF.

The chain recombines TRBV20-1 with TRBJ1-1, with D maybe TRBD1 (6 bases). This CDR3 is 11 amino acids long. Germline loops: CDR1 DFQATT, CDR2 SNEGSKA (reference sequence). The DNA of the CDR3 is TGCAAACAGGGCGAGGGCACTGAAGCTTTCTTT. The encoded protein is CKQGEGTEAFF.

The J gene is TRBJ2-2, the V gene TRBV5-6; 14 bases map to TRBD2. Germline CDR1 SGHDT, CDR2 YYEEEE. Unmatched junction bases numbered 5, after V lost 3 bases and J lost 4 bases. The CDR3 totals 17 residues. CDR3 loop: CASSSGLAGAFTGELFF. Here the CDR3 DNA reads TGTGCCAGCAGCTCGGGACTAGCGGGAGCCTTCACCGGGGAGCTGTTTTTT.

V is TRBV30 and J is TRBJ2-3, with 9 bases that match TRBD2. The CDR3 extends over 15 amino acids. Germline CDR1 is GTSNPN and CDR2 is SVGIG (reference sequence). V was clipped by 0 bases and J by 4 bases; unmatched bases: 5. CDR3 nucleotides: TGTGCCTGGAGTGTACAAGCGGGAGGTCCAGATACGCAGTATTTT. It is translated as CAWSVQAGGPDTQYF.

CDR3 in amino acids: CASSIASGGKGNQPQHF. In DNA, the CDR3 is TGTGCCAGTAGTATAGCTTCAGGGGGCAAAGGCAATCAGCCCCAGCATTTT. The chain links TRBV19 to TRBJ1-5; TRBD1 aligns across 8 bases. The CDR3 runs to 17 residues. In germline, CDR1 is LNHDA, CDR2 SQIVND (reference sequence). Trimming cost V 1 base and J 2 bases; bases outside gene matches: 7.

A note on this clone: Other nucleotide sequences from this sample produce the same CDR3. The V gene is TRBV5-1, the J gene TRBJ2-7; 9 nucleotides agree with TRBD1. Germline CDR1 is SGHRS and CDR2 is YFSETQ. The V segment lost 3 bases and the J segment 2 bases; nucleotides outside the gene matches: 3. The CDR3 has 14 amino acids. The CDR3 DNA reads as TGCGCCAGCAGCTCGGGACAGGGAGCCTACGAGCAGTACTTC. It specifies CASSSGQGAYEQYF. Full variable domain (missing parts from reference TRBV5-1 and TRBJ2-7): KAGVTQTPRYLIKTRGQQVTLSCSPISGHRSVSWYQQTPGQGLQFLFEYFSETQRNKGNFPGRFSGRQFSNSRSEMNVSTLELGDSALYLCASSSGQGAYEQYFGPGTRLTVT.

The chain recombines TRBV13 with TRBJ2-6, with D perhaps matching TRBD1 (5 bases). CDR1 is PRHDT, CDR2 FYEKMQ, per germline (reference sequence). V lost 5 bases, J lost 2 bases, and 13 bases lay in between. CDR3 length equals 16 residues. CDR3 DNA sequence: TGTGCCAGCAGCATTATAGGGGATCCTGGGGCCAACGTCCTGACTTTC. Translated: CASSIIGDPGANVLTF.

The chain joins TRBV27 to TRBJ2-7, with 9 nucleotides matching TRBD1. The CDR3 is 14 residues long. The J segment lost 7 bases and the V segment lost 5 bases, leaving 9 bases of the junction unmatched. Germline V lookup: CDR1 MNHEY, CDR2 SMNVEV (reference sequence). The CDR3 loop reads CASSPGQGYWEQYF. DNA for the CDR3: TGTGCCAGCAGTCCCGGACAGGGGTACTGGGAGCAGTACTTC.

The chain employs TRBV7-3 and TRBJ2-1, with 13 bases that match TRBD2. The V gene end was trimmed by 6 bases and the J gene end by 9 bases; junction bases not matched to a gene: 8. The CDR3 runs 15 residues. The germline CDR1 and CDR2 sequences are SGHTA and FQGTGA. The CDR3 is CASRRTSGSRGEQFF. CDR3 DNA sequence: TGTGCCAGCAGGCGGACTAGCGGGAGCCGAGGTGAGCAGTTCTTC.

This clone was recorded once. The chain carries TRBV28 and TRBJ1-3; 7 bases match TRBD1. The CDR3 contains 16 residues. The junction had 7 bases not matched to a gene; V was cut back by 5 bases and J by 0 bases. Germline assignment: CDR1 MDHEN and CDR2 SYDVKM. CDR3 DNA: TGTGCCAGCAGTACTCCCCCAGGGGGCTCTGGAAACACCATATATTTT. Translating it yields CASSTPPGGSGNTIYF.

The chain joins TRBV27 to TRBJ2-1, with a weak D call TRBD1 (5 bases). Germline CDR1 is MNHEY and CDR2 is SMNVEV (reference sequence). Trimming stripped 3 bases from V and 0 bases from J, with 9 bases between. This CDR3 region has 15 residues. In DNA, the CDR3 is TGTGCCAGCAGTTTCTACAGGAGCTCCTACAATGAGCAGTTCTTC. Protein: CASSFYRSSYNEQFF.